Sequencing of this TCR beta chain was carried out in a study of early T cells in non-severe SARS-CoV-2 infection. TCRdb re-derived calls from the 5' RACE reads in MiXCR, one entry per CDR3 protein. The sample has 25,000 to 40,000 distinct CDR3 sequences; under 7% are singletons. This CDR3 spans 14 amino acids. V was clipped by 0 bases and J by 1 base, with 7 bases between them. Germline values: CDR1 GTSNPN, CDR2 SVGIG (reference sequence). This clonotype was counted only a few times. The chain employs TRBV30 and TRBJ1-3; unclear D gene. The TCR comes from an adult who was a healthcare worker with PCR-confirmed SARS-CoV-2 infection or an uninfected control (not recorded which). Sequenced material: whole blood. The CDR3 sequence: CAWSVKGSGNTIYF. The CDR3 DNA sequence: TGTGCCTGGAGTGTGAAGGGTTCTGGAAACACCATATATTTT.